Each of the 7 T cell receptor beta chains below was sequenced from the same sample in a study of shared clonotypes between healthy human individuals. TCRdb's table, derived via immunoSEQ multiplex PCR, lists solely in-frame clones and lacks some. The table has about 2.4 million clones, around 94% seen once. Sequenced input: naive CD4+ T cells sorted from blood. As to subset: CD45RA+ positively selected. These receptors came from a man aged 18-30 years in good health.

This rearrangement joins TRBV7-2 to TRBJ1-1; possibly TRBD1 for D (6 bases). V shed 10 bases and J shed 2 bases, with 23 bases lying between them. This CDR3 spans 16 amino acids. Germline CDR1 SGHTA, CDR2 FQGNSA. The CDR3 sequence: CATPGGRVFRNTEAFF. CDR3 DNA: TGTGCCACCCCCGGGGGGCGCGTTTTCAGAAACACTGAAGCTTTCTTT.

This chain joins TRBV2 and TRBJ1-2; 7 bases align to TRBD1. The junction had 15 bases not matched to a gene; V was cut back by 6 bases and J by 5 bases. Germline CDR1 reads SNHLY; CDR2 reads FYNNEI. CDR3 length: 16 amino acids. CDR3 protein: CASRLNWDSRRYGYTF. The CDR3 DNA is TGTGCCAGCAGGCTGAATTGGGACAGCAGGAGATATGGCTACACCTTC.

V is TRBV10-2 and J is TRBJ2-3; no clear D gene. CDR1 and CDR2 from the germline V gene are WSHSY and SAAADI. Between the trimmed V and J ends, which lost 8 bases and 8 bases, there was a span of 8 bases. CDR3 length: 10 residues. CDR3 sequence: CASPRITQYF. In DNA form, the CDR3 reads TGCGCCAGCCCGAGAATTACGCAGTATTTT.

CDR3 sequence reads: CASSAGLNTGELFF. As DNA, the CDR3 is TGTGCCAGTAGTGCGGGACTTAACACCGGGGAGCTGTTTTTT. The V and J genes are TRBV19 and TRBJ2-2; perhaps TRBD2 as D (6 bases). CDR1 is LNHDA, CDR2 SQIVND, per germline (reference sequence). V shed 5 bases and J shed 2 bases, with 9 bases lying between them. There are 14 residues in the CDR3.

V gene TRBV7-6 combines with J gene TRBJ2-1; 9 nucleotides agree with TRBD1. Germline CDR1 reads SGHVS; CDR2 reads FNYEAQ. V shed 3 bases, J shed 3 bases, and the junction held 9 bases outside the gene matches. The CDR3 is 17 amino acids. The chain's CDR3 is CASSFVEGTGSYNEQFF. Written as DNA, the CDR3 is TGTGCCAGCAGCTTTGTTGAGGGGACAGGGAGCTACAATGAGCAGTTCTTC.

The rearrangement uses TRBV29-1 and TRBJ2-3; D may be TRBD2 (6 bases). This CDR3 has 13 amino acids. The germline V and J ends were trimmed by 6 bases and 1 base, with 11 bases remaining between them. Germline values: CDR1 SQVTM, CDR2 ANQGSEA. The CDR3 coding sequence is TGCAGCGTCTACGGGGGAGGCACAGATACGCAGTATTTT. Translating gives CSVYGGGTDTQYF.

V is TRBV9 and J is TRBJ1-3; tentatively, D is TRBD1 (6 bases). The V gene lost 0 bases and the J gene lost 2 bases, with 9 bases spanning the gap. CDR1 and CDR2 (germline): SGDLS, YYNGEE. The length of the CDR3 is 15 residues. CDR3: CASSVESGAGNTIYF. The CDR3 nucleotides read TGTGCCAGCAGCGTAGAGTCAGGGGCTGGAAACACCATATATTTT.